The 7 T cell receptor beta chains in this list originate from one sample, sequenced in a study of early T cells in non-severe SARS-CoV-2 infection. Via MiXCR, TCRdb re-called the 5' RACE reads, giving one row per CDR3 protein. The sample consists of 85,000 to 90,000 distinct CDR3 sequences, 13% to 15% of them appearing once. The sequencing input was whole blood. The source of these receptors is an adult who was a healthcare worker with PCR-confirmed SARS-CoV-2 infection or an uninfected control (not recorded which).

The chain combines TRBV20-1 with TRBJ1-6; no definite D call. Germline V CDR1 and CDR2: DFQATT, SNEGSKA (reference sequence). Between the trimmed V and J ends, which lost 1 base and 9 bases, there was a span of 16 bases. This CDR3 contains 15 residues. CDR3 bases: TGCAGTGCTAGAGTAAAGGCGTCAGGTCTTTCACCCCTCCACTTT. This codes for CSARVKASGLSPLHF.

The J gene is TRBJ1-3, the V gene TRBV28, with D possibly TRBD1 on 5 matching bases. CDR1 and CDR2 (germline): MDHEN, SYDVKM. The CDR3 length is 16 residues. Deletions cut 6 bases from V and 4 bases from J, with 19 bases between. CDR3: CASSHGGIILGNTIYF. DNA for the CDR3: TGTGCCAGCAGCCACGGGGGGATCATACTCGGAAACACCATATATTTT.

The chain is built from TRBV29-1 and TRBJ2-4, with D possibly matching TRBD2 (7 bases). Looked up from germline, CDR1 is SQVTM and CDR2 is ANQGSEA. V shed 4 bases and J shed 5 bases, with 12 bases lying between them. CDR3 length: 13 residues. The CDR3 DNA is TGCAGCGTTGTTCGAGGGGGGGAAAACATTCAGTACTTC. Protein sequence: CSVVRGGENIQYF.

This clonotype came up a few times. The V call is TRBV2, the J call TRBJ2-7, with 9 bases aligning to TRBD1. This CDR3 has 14 residues. The germline V gene has CDR1 SNHLY and CDR2 FYNNEI. Unmatched junction bases numbered 9, after V lost 7 bases and J lost 5 bases. Written as DNA, the CDR3 is TGTGCCAGCATGGGCGGGACAGGGAGCGACGAGCAGTACTTC. This translates into CASMGGTGSDEQYF.

The chain employs TRBV12-3 or TRBV12-4 and TRBJ2-2, with 12 bases aligning to TRBD2. The CDR3 has 17 residues. V was clipped by 0 bases and J by 8 bases; unmatched bases: 7. CDR3 coding DNA: TGTGCCAGCAGTTTAGCGGGACTAGCGGGCCCTAGGGGGGAGCTGTTTTTT. This encodes CASSLAGLAGPRGELFF.

The V call is TRBV20-1, the J call TRBJ1-3, with D hard to call. Trimming took off 4 bases at V and 1 base at J, with 11 bases between the two ends. The CDR3 runs 14 residues. CDR1 DFQATT and CDR2 SNEGSKA come from the germline V gene (reference sequence). CDR3 DNA: TGCAGTGCTACAAGGCCTGGTTCTGGAAACACCATATATTTT. Translated: CSATRPGSGNTIYF.

This chain uses TRBV12-3 or TRBV12-4 with TRBJ1-5; D uncertain. Trimming pared 3 bases from V and 9 bases from J, leaving 9 bases between. The CDR3 contains 12 residues. CDR3 amino acids: CASSFPGGPQHF. The CDR3 bases are TGTGCCAGCAGTTTCCCAGGTGGGCCCCAGCATTTT.